This TCR beta chain is drawn from a study of T cell repertoires in cytomegalovirus infection. On the study more broadly: Based on public TCR beta signatures, there were indications of CMV infection and of a matching HLA type.

The CDR3 runs 14 residues. Germline CDR1 is SGHTA and CDR2 is FQGNSA. V gave up 5 bases and J gave up 2 bases; unmatched junction bases: 5. Study-wide results and limits: Summed public TCR beta family frequency identified CMV carriers bearing the relevant HLA. It was HLA-C-restricted CMV-specific TCR beta clonotypes that dominated the response ex vivo.

About this clonotype itself: Its antigen is not known.

TCRdb reprocessed the reads via MiXCR and lists one record per CDR3 protein. The table has around 490,000 distinct CDR3 sequences, around 27% seen once. The V and J genes are TRBV7-2 and TRBJ2-7; TRBD1 agrees at 8 bases. The source is a human donor in good health (CMV status not recorded). Some clones in this sample may be carry-over from other donors' samples. Sequenced: PBMCs. The CDR3 spells CASSPLGQAYEQYF. As DNA, the CDR3 is TGTGCCAGCAGCCCCTTGGGACAGGCCTACGAGCAGTACTTC.